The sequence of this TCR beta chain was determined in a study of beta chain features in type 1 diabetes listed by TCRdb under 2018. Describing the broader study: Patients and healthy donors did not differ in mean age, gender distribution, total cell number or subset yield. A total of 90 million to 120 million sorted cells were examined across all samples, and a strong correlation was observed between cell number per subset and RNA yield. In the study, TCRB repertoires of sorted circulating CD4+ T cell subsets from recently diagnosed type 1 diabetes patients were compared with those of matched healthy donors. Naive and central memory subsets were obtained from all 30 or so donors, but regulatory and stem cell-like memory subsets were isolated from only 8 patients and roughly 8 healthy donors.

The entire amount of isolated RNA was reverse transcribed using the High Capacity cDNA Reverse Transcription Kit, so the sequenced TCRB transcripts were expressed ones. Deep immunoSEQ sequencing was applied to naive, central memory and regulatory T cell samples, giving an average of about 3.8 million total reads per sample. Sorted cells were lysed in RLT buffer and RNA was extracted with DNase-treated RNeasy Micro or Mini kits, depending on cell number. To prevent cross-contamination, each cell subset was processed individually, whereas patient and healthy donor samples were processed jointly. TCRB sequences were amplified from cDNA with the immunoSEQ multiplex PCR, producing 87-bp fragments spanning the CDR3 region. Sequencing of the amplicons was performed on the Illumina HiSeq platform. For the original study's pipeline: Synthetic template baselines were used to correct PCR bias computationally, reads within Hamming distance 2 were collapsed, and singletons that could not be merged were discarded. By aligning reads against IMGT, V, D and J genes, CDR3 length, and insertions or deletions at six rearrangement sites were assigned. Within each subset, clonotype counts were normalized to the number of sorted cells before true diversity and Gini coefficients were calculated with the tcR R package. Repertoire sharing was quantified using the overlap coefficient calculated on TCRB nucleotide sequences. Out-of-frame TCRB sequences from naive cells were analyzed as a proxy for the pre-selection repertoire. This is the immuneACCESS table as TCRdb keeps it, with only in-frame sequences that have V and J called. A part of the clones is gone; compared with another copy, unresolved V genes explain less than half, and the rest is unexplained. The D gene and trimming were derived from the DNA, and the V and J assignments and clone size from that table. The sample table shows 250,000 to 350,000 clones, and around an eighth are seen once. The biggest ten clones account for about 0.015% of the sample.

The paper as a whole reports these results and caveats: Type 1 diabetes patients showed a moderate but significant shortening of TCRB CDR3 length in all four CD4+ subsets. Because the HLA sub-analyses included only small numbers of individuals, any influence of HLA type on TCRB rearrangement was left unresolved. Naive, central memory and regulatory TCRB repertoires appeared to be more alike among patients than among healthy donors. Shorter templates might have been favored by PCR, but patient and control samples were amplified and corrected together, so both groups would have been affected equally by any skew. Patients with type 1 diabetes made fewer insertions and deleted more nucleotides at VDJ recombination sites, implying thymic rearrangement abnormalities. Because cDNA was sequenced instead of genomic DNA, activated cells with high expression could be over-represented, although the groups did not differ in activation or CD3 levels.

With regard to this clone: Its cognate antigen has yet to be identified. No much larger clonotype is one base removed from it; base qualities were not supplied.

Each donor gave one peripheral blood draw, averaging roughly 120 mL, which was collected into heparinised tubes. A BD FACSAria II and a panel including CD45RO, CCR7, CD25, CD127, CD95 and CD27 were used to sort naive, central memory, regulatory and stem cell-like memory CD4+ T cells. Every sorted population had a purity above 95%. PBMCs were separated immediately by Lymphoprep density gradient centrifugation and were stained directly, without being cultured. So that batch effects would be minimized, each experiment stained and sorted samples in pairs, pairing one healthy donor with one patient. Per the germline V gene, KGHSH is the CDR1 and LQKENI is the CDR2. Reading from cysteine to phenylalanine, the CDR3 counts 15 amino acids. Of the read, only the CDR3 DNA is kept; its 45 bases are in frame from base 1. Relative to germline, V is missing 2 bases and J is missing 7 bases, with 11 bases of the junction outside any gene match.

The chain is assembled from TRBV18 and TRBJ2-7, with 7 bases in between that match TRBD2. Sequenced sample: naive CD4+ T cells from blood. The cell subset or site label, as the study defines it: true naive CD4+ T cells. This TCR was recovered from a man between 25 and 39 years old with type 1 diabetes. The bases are TGTGCCAGCTCACCATTACGGGACTACCTCCATGAGCAGTACTTC. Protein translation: CASSPLRDYLHEQYF. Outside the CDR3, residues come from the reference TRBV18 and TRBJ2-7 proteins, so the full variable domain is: NAGVMQNPRHLVRRRGQEARLRCSPMKGHSHVYWYRQLPEEGLKFMVYLQKENIIDESGMPKERFSAEFPKEGPSILRIQQVVRGDSAAYFCASSPLRDYLHEQYFGPGTRLTVT.